The clone carrying this T cell receptor beta chain was observed a handful of times. Its target is not known. Only in-frame clones appear in the TCRdb table, and some are missing; sequencing was by immunoSEQ multiplex PCR. Here the sample spans approximately 160,000 clones, around nine tenths being singletons. Germline V gives CDR1 KGHSH, CDR2 LQKENI. CDR3 size: 15 residues. The junction had 11 bases not matched to a gene; V was cut back by 6 bases and J by 4 bases. This sample is drawn from a study of cytomegalovirus exposure and HLA in healthy donors. The overall study: A subsequent analysis reported that the 100 to 150 validation repertoires were produced on the same platform that had also been used for the 500 to 700 first-cohort repertoires. Findings of the study overall: Generally TCR sequences proved uncommon, though certain public TCRs appeared in numerous donors. Some TCR beta chains (about 170 of them) were listed as cytomegalovirus-associated.

This TCR came from a woman younger than 30 in good health and CMV-seropositive. The V gene is TRBV18, the J gene TRBJ2-7; 8 nucleotides match TRBD1. Sequenced sample: PBMCs. The CDR3 DNA follows: TGTGCCAGCTCCCTCCTGGGGACAGGTAGTTACGAGCAGTACTTC. It specifies CASSLLGTGSYEQYF.